The TCR beta chain described here comes from a study of technical replicates of blood from a few donors. This CDR3 has 13 amino acids. Between the trimmed V and J ends, which lost 5 bases and 8 bases, there was a span of 18 bases. The germline CDR1 and CDR2 sequences are SQVTM and ANQGSEA. Profiling relied on immunoSEQ multiplex PCR, and the TCRdb table lists in-frame clones only, not all of them. This sample has some 74,000 clones, with more than 90% found just once. Sequenced: T cells isolated from PBMCs. The rearrangement joins TRBV29-1 to TRBJ1-2, with a possible D match to TRBD1 (5 bases). This receptor was obtained from a human donor in good health. In DNA form, the CDR3 reads TGCAGCGTTCCGACCTGGAGGGGACGGGGCTACACCTTC. Translated, it gives CSVPTWRGRGYTF.